Listed here are 27 T cell receptor beta chains from one sample, sequenced in a study of blood T cell repertoires in COVID-19. The protocol was immunoSEQ multiplex PCR, while the TCRdb copy is restricted to in-frame clones and leaves out a portion. This table has 180,000 or so clones, more than 75% appearing once. The specimen sequenced was peripheral blood. These receptors all stem from a man younger than 30 with active or convalescent COVID-19.

The chain combines TRBV6-5 with TRBJ1-2; D may be TRBD1 (5 bases). This CDR3 has 12 amino acids. The V end was cut by 8 bases, the J end by 8 bases, with 15 bases between. Germline assignment: CDR1 MNHEY and CDR2 SVGAGI. CDR3 DNA: TGTGCCAGCGGGAGGGGCTCAGGGGGCTACACCTTC. It codes for CASGRGSGGYTF.

This chain uses TRBV5-6 with TRBJ2-3; D is unresolved. Trimming stripped 3 bases from V and 5 bases from J, with 10 bases between. CDR1 and CDR2 from the germline V gene are SGHDT and YYEEEE. The CDR3 length is 13 residues. Written as DNA, the CDR3 is TGTGCCAGCAGCTCAATATCCGGAGATACGCAGTATTTT. This gives the protein CASSSISGDTQYF.

The rearrangement uses TRBV5-1 and TRBJ2-2, with D tentatively TRBD1 (6 bases). The CDR3 has 15 amino acids. The germline gives CDR1 SGHRS, CDR2 YFSETQ. V was pared by 0 bases and J by 2 bases, with 8 bases between. This CDR3 is CASSLAGVNTGELFF. For the CDR3, the DNA is TGCGCCAGCAGCTTGGCAGGGGTTAACACCGGGGAGCTGTTTTTT.

The chain recombines TRBV7-2 with TRBJ2-2; TRBD2 matches 13 bases. The CDR3 totals 16 residues. Unmatched junction bases numbered 3, after V lost 3 bases and J lost 5 bases. Germline lookup yields CDR1 SGHTA and CDR2 FQGNSA. DNA for the CDR3: TGTGCCAGCAGCTTCTGGACTAGCGGGGGAACCGGGGAGCTGTTTTTT. Its translation is CASSFWTSGGTGELFF. Combining the CDR3 with reference TRBV7-2 and TRBJ2-2 gives the whole variable domain GAGVSQSPSNKVTEKGKDVELRCDPISGHTALYWYRQSLGQGLEFLIYFQGNSAPDKSGLPSDRFSAERTGGSVSTLTIQRTQQEDSAVYLCASSFWTSGGTGELFFGEGSRLTVL.

A few counts support this clone. The chain recombines TRBV9 with TRBJ1-2; TRBD1 is a possible D gene (5 bases). Trimming cost V 2 bases and J 5 bases, with 16 bases left between them. Per the germline V gene, CDR1 is SGDLS and CDR2 is YYNGEE. This CDR3 contains 15 residues. The CDR3 loop is CASSVGPSGGYGYTF. DNA for the CDR3: TGTGCCAGCAGCGTGGGCCCGTCCGGGGGGTATGGCTACACCTTC.

The chain combines TRBV6-5 with TRBJ2-3; no definite D call. There are 15 residues in the CDR3. Trimming removed 6 bases at V and 1 base at J, with 14 bases between. Germline V gene data show CDR1 as MNHEY and CDR2 as SVGAGI. The CDR3 bases are TGTGCCAGCAGGCAAACAGAGACACGCACAGATACGCAGTATTTT. It encodes CASRQTETRTDTQYF.

A few counts support this clone. V is TRBV4-1 and J is TRBJ2-3, with TRBD2 as a possible D gene (6 bases). The length of the CDR3 is 17 residues. Between the trimmed V and J ends, which lost 5 bases and 2 bases, there was a span of 20 bases. The V gene's germline CDR1 is MGHRA and CDR2 YSYEKL. The CDR3 DNA sequence: TGCGCCAGCAGCGAAAAACTCCGGGACTGGGACACAGATACGCAGTATTTT. Protein sequence: CASSEKLRDWDTDTQYF.

The chain uses TRBV5-1 and TRBJ2-2; D call uncertain. This CDR3 spans 11 amino acids. The V and J ends lost 3 bases and 7 bases respectively, with 4 bases between them. Germline V gene lookup returns CDR1 SGHRS and CDR2 YFSETQ. In nucleotides, the CDR3 is TGCGCCAGCAGCTCGGGCGGGGAGCTGTTTTTT. The encoded protein is CASSSGGELFF.

This clone was seen a single time. V usage is TRBV7-2 and J usage is TRBJ1-2; 7 nucleotides align to TRBD1. With V trimmed by 5 bases and J by 4 bases, 4 bases remained unmatched. This CDR3 comprises 13 residues. The V gene's germline CDR1 is SGHTA and CDR2 FQGNSA. The CDR3 DNA reads TGTGCCAGCAGCCCGGGGACAGCCTATGGCTACACCTTC. It yields the protein CASSPGTAYGYTF. Supplemented by reference TRBV7-2 and TRBJ1-2, the full variable domain reads GAGVSQSPSNKVTEKGKDVELRCDPISGHTALYWYRQSLGQGLEFLIYFQGNSAPDKSGLPSDRFSAERTGGSVSTLTIQRTQQEDSAVYLCASSPGTAYGYTFGSGTRLTVV.

This sequence joins TRBV5-5 and TRBJ1-2; TRBD1 might be the D (6 bases). The germline V and J ends were trimmed by 4 bases and 6 bases, with 13 bases remaining between them. The CDR3 is 13 residues long. Germline assignment: CDR1 SGHKS and CDR2 YYEKEE (reference sequence). This CDR3 is CASSTQGSNGYTF. CDR3 DNA: TGTGCCAGCAGCACACAGGGTTCGAATGGCTACACCTTC.

V is TRBV5-4 and J is TRBJ1-5; a weak D match, TRBD1 (5 bases). CDR1 and CDR2 (germline): SGHNT, YYREEE (reference sequence). V was trimmed by 2 bases and J by 7 bases, leaving 13 bases between them. This CDR3 region has 14 residues. CDR3 in DNA: TGTGCCAGCAGCTTTGCTGGGGCAACACAGCCCCAGCATTTT. It specifies CASSFAGATQPQHF.

J is TRBJ2-7 and V is TRBV11-3; 11 bases align to TRBD2. J lost 0 bases, V lost 1 base, and 8 bases had no gene match. The germline gives CDR1 SGHNT, CDR2 YENEEA. The CDR3 runs 18 residues. The CDR3 protein is CASSLGMGLADDSYEQYF. CDR3 bases: TGTGCCAGCAGCTTAGGAATGGGACTAGCGGATGACTCCTACGAGCAGTACTTC.

V is TRBV13 and J is TRBJ2-7; TRBD1 aligns across 8 bases. This CDR3 has 17 amino acids. V was clipped by 2 bases and J by 2 bases; unmatched bases: 11. The germline V gene has CDR1 PRHDT and CDR2 FYEKMQ (reference sequence). The CDR3 is CASSLNSLGQGPYEQYF. For the CDR3, the DNA is TGTGCCAGCAGCTTAAACTCCCTTGGACAGGGACCCTACGAGCAGTACTTC.

V usage is TRBV12-3 or TRBV12-4 and J usage is TRBJ1-5, with unresolved D. V was clipped by 7 bases and J by 6 bases, with 13 bases between them. This CDR3 region has 13 residues. Here the CDR3 reads CASTRGEGQPQHF. Here the CDR3 DNA reads TGTGCCAGCACCAGAGGTGAGGGTCAGCCCCAGCATTTT.

This clone was found a few times. The chain employs TRBV2 and TRBJ2-1, with 7 bases aligning to TRBD2. Looked up from germline, CDR1 is SNHLY and CDR2 is FYNNEI. Trimming at V came to 7 bases and at J to 6 bases, leaving 3 bases not matched to a gene. The CDR3 has 12 residues. This chain's CDR3 is CASKRTSNEQFF. The CDR3 nucleotides are TGTGCCAGCAAGAGGACTAGCAATGAGCAGTTCTTC.

In this sample, this clone turned up a few times. CDR3 nucleotide sequence: TGTGCCACAGGGCTTTCGCAGCCCCAGCATTTT. It is translated as CATGLSQPQHF. The chain joins TRBV27 to TRBJ1-5, with D possibly matching TRBD1 (5 bases). V was pared by 10 bases and J by 7 bases, with 11 bases between. The CDR3 is 11 residues long. Looked up from germline, CDR1 is MNHEY and CDR2 is SMNVEV (reference sequence).

The rearrangement links TRBV10-3 to TRBJ1-1, with 11 bases aligning to TRBD1. Germline V gene sequence: CDR1 ENHRY, CDR2 SYGVKD. The ends lost 10 bases at V and 7 bases at J; junction bases unmatched: 8. The CDR3 covers 13 residues. CDR3 residues: CATRTGGIDEAFF. The CDR3 nucleotides read TGTGCCACTCGGACAGGGGGCATTGATGAAGCTTTCTTT.

This clone was counted ten times or more. The chain has TRBV11-1 and TRBJ2-3; D is unclear. Trimming took off 5 bases at V and 7 bases at J, with 10 bases between the two ends. Germline V lookup: CDR1 SGHAT, CDR2 FQDESV (reference sequence). The CDR3 has 12 amino acids. In nucleotides, the CDR3 is TGTGCCAGCAGCACTCTCGGGTATACGCAGTATTTT. Translating it yields CASSTLGYTQYF.

The rearrangement links TRBV7-9 to TRBJ1-1, with a possible D match to TRBD1 (6 bases). With 3 bases removed from V and 2 bases from J, the gap between germline ends came to 10 bases. CDR3 size: 14 residues. In germline, CDR1 is SEHNR, CDR2 FQNEAQ (reference sequence). The chain's CDR3 is CASSLTGTNTEAFF. CDR3 in DNA: TGTGCCAGCAGCTTGACAGGAACTAACACTGAAGCTTTCTTT. Full variable domain (missing parts from reference TRBV7-9 and TRBJ1-1): DTGVSQNPRHKITKRGQNVTFRCDPISEHNRLYWYRQTLGQGPEFLTYFQNEAQLEKSRLLSDRFSAERPKGSFSTLEIQRTEQGDSAMYLCASSLTGTNTEAFFGQGTRLTVV.

The rearrangement uses TRBV21-1 and TRBJ2-1; the D call TRBD2 from the table was never checked on the DNA. TRBV21-1 is recorded as a pseudogene. The CDR3 has 17 residues. In DNA form, the CDR3 reads TGTGCCAGCAGCAAAGCGACCCTAGCGGGAGGGCCTGGTGAGCAGTTCTTC. This sequence encodes CASSKATLAGGPGEQFF.

V is TRBV7-9 and J is TRBJ1-2, with TRBD1 identical over 8 bases. Unmatched junction bases numbered 10, after V lost 1 base and J lost 6 bases. CDR1 is SEHNR, CDR2 FQNEAQ, per germline (reference sequence). The CDR3 totals 16 residues. CDR3 amino acids: CASSLVSGQGADGYTF. CDR3 bases: TGTGCCAGCAGCTTAGTATCGGGCCAGGGGGCAGATGGCTACACCTTC.

The V gene is TRBV10-3, the J gene TRBJ2-6; D is unclear. Germline V CDR1 and CDR2: ENHRY, SYGVKD. The CDR3 has 15 residues. The germline V and J ends were trimmed by 2 bases and 0 bases, with 5 bases remaining between them. Here the CDR3 DNA reads TGTGCCATCAGTGAGAGACTCTCTGGGGCCAACGTCCTGACTTTC. It is translated as CAISERLSGANVLTF.

The CDR3 protein is CASSRGNNQPQHF. The CDR3 DNA sequence: TGTGCCAGCAGTCGGGGAAACAATCAGCCCCAGCATTTT. This rearrangement joins TRBV6-5 to TRBJ1-5; no clear D. CDR1 is MNHEY and CDR2 is SVGAGI in the germline V gene. The CDR3 runs to 13 residues. V lost 5 bases and J lost 3, with 8 bases in between.

This clone was detected a few times. The V gene is TRBV6-6, the J gene TRBJ1-2; TRBD1 agrees at 8 bases. CDR1 is MNHNY, CDR2 SVGAGI, per germline (reference sequence). After removal of 4 bases from V and 8 bases from J, the junction contained 6 bases not matched to a gene. This CDR3 is built from 13 residues. This CDR3 reads CASSSDRAGGYTF. The CDR3 DNA follows: TGTGCCAGCAGTTCGGACAGGGCAGGAGGCTACACCTTC.

The chain links TRBV6-2 or TRBV6-3 to TRBJ1-4; 8 bases align to TRBD1. Germline values: CDR1 MNHEY, CDR2 SVGEGT. The CDR3 loop spans 17 amino acids. V lost 5 bases, J lost 5 bases, and 13 bases stayed unmatched. The CDR3 reads CASSTFRGTGQNEKLFF. Here the CDR3 DNA reads TGTGCCAGCAGTACGTTCCGCGGGACAGGTCAGAATGAAAAACTGTTTTTT.

The chain combines TRBV5-1 with TRBJ1-2, with 7 bases aligning to TRBD1. Germline V gene lookup returns CDR1 SGHRS and CDR2 YFSETQ. CDR3 length: 13 residues. V shed 3 bases, J shed 2 bases, and the junction held 1 base outside the gene matches. The CDR3 sequence is CASSSGQNYGYTF. The CDR3 DNA is TGCGCCAGCAGCTCGGGACAGAACTATGGCTACACCTTC.

The chain is built from TRBV6-5 and TRBJ2-1; tentative D call: TRBD2 (6 bases). The CDR3 is made up of 16 amino acids. Germline CDR1 and CDR2: MNHEY and SVGAGI. Between the trimmed V and J ends, which lost 4 bases and 4 bases, there was a span of 17 bases. The CDR3 nucleotides are TGTGCCAGCAGTTTCACCTCGGGACTGATATACAATGAGCAGTTCTTC. As protein: CASSFTSGLIYNEQFF.